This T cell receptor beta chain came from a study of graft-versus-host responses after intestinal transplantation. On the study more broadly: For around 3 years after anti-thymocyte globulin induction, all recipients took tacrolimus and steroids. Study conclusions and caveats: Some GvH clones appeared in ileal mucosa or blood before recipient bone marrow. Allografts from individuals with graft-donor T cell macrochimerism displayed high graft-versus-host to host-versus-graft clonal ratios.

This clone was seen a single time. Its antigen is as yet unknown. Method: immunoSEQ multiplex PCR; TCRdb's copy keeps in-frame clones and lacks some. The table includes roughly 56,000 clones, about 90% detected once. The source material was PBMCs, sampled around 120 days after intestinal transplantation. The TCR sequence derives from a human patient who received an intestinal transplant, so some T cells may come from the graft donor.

The CDR3 DNA follows: TGCGCCAGCAGCCAAGAACCCTCAAGAGTATTCTCTTCCTACGAGCAGTACTTC. Its translation: CASSQEPSRVFSSYEQYF. The gene calls are TRBV4-1 and TRBJ2-7; D is undetermined. The CDR3 extends over 18 amino acids. Germline-derived CDR1 and CDR2 are MGHRA and YSYEKL. Trimming pared 0 bases from V and 1 base from J, leaving 19 bases between.